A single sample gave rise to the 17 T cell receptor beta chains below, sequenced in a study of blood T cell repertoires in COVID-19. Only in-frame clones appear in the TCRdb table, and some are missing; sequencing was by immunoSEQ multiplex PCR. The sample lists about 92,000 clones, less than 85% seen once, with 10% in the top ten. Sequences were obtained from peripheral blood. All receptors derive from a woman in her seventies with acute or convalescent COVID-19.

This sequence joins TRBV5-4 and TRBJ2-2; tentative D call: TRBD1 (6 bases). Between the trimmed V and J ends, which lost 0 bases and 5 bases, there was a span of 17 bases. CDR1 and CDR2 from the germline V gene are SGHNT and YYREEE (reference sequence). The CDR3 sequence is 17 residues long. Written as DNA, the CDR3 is TGTGCCAGCAGCTTGGGCAGGGGCTGGGATCTAACCGGGGAGCTGTTTTTT. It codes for CASSLGRGWDLTGELFF.

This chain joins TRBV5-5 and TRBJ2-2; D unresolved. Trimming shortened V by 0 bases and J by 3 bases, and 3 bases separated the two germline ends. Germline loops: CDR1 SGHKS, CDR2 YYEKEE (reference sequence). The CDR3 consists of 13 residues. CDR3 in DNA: TGTGCCAGCAGCTTGGACTACACCGGGGAGCTGTTTTTT. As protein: CASSLDYTGELFF. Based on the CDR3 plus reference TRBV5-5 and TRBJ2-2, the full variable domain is DAGVTQSPTHLIKTRGQQVTLRCSPISGHKSVSWYQQVLGQGPQFIFQYYEKEERGRGNFPDRFSARQFPNYSSELNVNALLLGDSALYLCASSLDYTGELFFGEGSRLTVL.

This CDR3 reads CASSLRDRADTQYF. CDR3 nucleotides: TGTGCCAGCAGTTTAAGGGACAGGGCAGATACGCAGTATTTT. The chain uses TRBV27 and TRBJ2-3, with 9 bases aligning to TRBD1. Germline V CDR1 and CDR2: MNHEY, SMNVEV (reference sequence). This CDR3 comprises 14 residues. The V and J ends lost 2 bases and 4 bases, in that order; junction bases with no gene match: 1.

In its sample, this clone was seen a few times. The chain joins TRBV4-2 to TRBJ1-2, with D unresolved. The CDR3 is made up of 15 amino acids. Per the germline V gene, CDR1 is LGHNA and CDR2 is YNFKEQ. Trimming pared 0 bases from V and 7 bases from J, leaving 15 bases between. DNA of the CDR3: TGTGCCAGCAGCCAAGAGGCCGGGTTGCGGGGTGGCTACACCTTC. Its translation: CASSQEAGLRGGYTF.

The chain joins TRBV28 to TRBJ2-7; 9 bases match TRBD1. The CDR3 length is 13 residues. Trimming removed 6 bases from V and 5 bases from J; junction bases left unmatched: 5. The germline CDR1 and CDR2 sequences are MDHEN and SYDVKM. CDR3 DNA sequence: TGTGCCAGCAGGGGACAGGGAAGGGACGAGCAGTACTTC. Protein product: CASRGQGRDEQYF.

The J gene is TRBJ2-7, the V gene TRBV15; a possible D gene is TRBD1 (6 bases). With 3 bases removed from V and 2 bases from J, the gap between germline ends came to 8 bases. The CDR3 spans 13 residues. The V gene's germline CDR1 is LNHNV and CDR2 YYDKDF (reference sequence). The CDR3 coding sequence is TGTGCCACCAGCAGCCGGGACACCTACGAGCAGTACTTC. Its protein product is CATSSRDTYEQYF.

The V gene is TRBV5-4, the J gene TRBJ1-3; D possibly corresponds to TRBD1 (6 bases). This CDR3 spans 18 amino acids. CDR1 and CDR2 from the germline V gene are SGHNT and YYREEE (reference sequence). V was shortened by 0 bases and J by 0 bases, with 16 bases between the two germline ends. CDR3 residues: CASSLGPTGIGSGNTIYF. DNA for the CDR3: TGTGCCAGCAGCTTGGGGCCGACAGGTATTGGCTCTGGAAACACCATATATTTT. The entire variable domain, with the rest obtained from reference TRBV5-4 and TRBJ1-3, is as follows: ETGVTQSPTHLIKTRGQQVTLRCSSQSGHNTVSWYQQALGQGPQFIFQYYREEENGRGNFPPRFSGLQFPNYSSELNVNALELDDSALYLCASSLGPTGIGSGNTIYFGEGSWLTVV.

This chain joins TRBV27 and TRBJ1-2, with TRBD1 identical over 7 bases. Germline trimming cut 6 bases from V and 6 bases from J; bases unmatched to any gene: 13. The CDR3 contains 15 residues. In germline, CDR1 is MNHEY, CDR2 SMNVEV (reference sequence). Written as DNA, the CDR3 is TGTGCCAGCAGAATGACAGGGCGACGTGGGAATGGCTACACCTTC. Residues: CASRMTGRRGNGYTF.

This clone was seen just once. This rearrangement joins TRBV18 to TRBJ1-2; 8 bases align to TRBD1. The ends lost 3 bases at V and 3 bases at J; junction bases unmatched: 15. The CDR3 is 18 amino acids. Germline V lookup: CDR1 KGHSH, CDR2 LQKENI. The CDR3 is CASSPSSRPQGAYYGYTF. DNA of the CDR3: TGTGCCAGCTCACCGTCCAGTCGCCCTCAGGGGGCTTACTATGGCTACACCTTC.

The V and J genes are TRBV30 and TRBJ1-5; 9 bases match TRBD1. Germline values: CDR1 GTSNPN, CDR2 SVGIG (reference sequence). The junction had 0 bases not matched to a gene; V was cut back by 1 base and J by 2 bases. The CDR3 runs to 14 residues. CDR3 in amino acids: CAWSGDRGNQPQHF. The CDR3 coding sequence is TGTGCCTGGAGTGGGGACAGGGGCAATCAGCCCCAGCATTTT.

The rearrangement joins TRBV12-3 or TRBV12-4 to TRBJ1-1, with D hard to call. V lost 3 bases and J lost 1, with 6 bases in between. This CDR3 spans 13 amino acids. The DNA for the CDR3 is TGTGCCAGCAGTTTGGGCCCGAACACTGAAGCTTTCTTT. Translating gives CASSLGPNTEAFF.

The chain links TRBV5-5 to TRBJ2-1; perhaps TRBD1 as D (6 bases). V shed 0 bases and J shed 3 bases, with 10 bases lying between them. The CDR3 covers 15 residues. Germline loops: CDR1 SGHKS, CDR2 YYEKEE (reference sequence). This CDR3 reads CASSLEQGLYNEQFF. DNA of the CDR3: TGTGCCAGCAGCTTGGAGCAGGGGCTCTACAATGAGCAGTTCTTC.

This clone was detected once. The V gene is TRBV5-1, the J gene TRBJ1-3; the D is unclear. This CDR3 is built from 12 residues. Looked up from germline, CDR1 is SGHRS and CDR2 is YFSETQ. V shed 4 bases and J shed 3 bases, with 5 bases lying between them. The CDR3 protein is CASSPRGNTIYF. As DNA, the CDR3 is TGCGCCAGCAGCCCCCGTGGAAACACCATATATTTT.

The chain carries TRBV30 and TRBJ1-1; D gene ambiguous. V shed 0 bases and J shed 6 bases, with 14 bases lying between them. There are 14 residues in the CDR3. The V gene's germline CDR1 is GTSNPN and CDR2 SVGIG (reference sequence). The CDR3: CAWSVLRGRPEAFF. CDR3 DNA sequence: TGTGCCTGGAGTGTATTACGGGGTCGTCCTGAAGCTTTCTTT.

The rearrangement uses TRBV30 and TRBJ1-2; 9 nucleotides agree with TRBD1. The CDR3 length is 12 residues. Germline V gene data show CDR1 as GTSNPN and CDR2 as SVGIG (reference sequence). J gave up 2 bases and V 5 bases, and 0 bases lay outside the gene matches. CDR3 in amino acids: CAWGQGNYGYTF. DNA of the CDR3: TGTGCCTGGGGACAGGGGAACTATGGCTACACCTTC. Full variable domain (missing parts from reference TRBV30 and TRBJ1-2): SQTIHQWPATLVQPVGSPLSLECTVEGTSNPNLYWYRQAAGRGLQLLFYSVGIGQISSEVPQNLSASRPQDRQFILSSKKLLLSDSGFYLCAWGQGNYGYTFGSGTRLTVV.

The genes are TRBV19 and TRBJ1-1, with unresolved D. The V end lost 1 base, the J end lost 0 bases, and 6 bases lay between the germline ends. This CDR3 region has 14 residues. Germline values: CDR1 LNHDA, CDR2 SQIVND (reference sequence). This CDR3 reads CASSIVAMNTEAFF. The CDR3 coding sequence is TGTGCCAGTAGTATAGTCGCTATGAACACTGAAGCTTTCTTT.

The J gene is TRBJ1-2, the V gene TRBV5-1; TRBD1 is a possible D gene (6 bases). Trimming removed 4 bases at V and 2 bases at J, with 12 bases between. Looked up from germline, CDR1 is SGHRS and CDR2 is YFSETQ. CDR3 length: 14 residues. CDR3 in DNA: TGCGCCAGCAGCCGACAGAGGGGGAACTATGGCTACACCTTC. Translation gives CASSRQRGNYGYTF.